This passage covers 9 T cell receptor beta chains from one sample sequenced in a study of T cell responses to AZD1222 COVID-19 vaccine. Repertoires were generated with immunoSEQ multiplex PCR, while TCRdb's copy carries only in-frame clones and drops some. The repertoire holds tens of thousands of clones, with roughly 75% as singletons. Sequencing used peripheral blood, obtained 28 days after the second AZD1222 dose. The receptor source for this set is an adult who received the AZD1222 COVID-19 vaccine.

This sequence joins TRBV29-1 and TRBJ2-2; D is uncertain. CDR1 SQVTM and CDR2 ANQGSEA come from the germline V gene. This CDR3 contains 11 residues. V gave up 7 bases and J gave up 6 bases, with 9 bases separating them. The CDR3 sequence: CSARGSGELFF. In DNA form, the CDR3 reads TGCAGCGCCCGTGGGTCCGGGGAGCTGTTTTTT.

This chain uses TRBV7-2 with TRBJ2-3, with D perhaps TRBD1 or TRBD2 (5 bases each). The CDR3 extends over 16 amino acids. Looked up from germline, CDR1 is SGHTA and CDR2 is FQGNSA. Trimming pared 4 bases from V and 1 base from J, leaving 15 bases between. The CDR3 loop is CASSSEGTRRTDTQYF. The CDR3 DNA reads TGTGCCAGCAGCTCCGAAGGGACCCGACGCACAGATACGCAGTATTTT.

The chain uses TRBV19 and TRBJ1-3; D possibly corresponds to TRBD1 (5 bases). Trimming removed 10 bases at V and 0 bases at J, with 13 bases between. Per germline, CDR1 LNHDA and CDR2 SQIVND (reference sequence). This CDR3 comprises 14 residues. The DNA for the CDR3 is TGTGCCACACGCGACGGGGGCTCTGGAAACACCATATATTTT. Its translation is CATRDGGSGNTIYF.

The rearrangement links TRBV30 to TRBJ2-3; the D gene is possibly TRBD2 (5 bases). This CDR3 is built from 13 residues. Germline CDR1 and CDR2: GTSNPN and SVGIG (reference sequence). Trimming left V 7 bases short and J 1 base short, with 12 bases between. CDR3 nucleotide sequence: TGTGCCTCTAGGGAGAGGGGCACAGATACGCAGTATTTT. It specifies CASRERGTDTQYF.

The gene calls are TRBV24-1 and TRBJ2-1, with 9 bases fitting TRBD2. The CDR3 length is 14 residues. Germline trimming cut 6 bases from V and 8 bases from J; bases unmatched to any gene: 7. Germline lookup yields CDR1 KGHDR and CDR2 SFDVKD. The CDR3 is CATSLSGSSDEQFF. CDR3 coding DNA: TGTGCCACCAGTCTTAGCGGGAGTAGCGATGAGCAGTTCTTC.

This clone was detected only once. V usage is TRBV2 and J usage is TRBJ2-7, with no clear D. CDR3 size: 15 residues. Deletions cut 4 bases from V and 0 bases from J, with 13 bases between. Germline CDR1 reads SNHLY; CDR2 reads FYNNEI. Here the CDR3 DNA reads TGTGCCAGCAGTGGGGGTGGGGTAGGCTCCTACGAGCAGTACTTC. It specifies CASSGGGVGSYEQYF. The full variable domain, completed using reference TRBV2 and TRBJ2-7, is EPEVTQTPSHQVTQMGQEVILRCVPISNHLYFYWYRQILGQKVEFLVSFYNNEISEKSEIFDDQFSVERPDGSNFTLKIRSTKLEDSAMYFCASSGGGVGSYEQYFGPGTRLTVT.

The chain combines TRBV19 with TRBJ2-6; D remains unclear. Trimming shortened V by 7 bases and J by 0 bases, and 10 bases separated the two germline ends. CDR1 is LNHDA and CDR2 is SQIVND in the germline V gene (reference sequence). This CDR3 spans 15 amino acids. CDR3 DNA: TGTGCCAGTAAACGGCTCCCCTCTGGGGCCAACGTCCTGACTTTC. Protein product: CASKRLPSGANVLTF.

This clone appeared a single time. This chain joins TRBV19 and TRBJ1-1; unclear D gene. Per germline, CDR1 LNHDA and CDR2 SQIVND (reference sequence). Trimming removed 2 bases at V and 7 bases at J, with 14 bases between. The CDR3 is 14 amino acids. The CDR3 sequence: CASSINTGPNEAFF. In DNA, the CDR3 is TGTGCCAGTAGTATAAATACGGGCCCAAATGAAGCTTTCTTT.

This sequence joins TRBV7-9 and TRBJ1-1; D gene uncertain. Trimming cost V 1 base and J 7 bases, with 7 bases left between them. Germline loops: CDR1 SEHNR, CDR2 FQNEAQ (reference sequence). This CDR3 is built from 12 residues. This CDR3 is CASSLVPGEAFF. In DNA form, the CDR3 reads TGTGCCAGCAGCTTAGTCCCAGGTGAAGCTTTCTTT.